This T cell receptor beta chain is drawn from a study of T cells in Graves' hyperthyroidism and ophthalmopathy. V lost 6 bases to trimming and J lost 5 bases; unmatched junction nucleotides: 9. This CDR3 contains 17 residues. TCR beta CDR3 regions were amplified from RNA transcripts. During a first-round RT-PCR of the TCR CDR3, the HTBI primer set was used. TCRdb itself ran the multiplex PCR reads through MiXCR, one entry per CDR3 protein. The table has about 700,000 distinct CDR3 sequences, 14% seen once. If no ophthalmopathy progression occurred within 18 months, Graves' hyperthyroidism was stable. Uncontrolled infections, other autoimmune diseases, pregnancy or lactation led to exclusion of patients. As concerns this clonotype: Its matching antigen is unknown.

Study-level points and caveats: Most thyroid clonotypes that were expanded above 0.001 also turned up in blood.

The TCR was taken from a woman younger than 30 with Graves' hyperthyroidism. The sequenced material came from blood. This chain connects TRBV12-3 or TRBV12-4 to TRBJ2-1; the match to TRBD2 covers 14 bases. The CDR3: CASRTGGLAGAHNEQFF. CDR3 bases: TGTGCCAGCAGGACTGGGGGACTAGCGGGAGCCCACAATGAGCAGTTCTTC.